Listed below are T cell receptor beta chains from one sample, sequenced in a study of T cell responses to AZD1222 COVID-19 vaccine. Assay used: immunoSEQ multiplex PCR; TCRdb lists only in-frame clones, some missing. Of 150,000 to 200,000 clones in the sample, 75% to 90% were seen once. Sequences were derived from peripheral blood, sampled on day 0 of AZD1222 vaccination. The receptor source for this set is an adult in good health. Each CDR3 is given with its conserved first and last residue. D genes are given only for firm matches. Clone size, where shown, is once, few, many, or a class for clones that have expanded.

abundance,v_gene,d_gene,j_gene,CDR3aa,CDR3nt
.,TRBV4-2,TRBD1,TRBJ1-3,CASSPLTGAGNTIYF,TGTGCCAGCAGCCCTCTGACAGGGGCGGGCAACACCATATATTTT
.,TRBV30,.,TRBJ1-5,CAWSDGNQPQHF,TGTGCCTGGAGCGACGGCAATCAGCCCCAGCATTTT
.,TRBV24-1,TRBD2,TRBJ2-1,CATSESSGRFRNEQFF,TGTGCCACCAGTGAGTCTAGCGGGAGGTTTCGCAATGAGCAGTTCTTC
.,TRBV21-1,.,TRBJ2-3,CASRPGLSRSSTDTQYF,TGTGCCAGCAGACCGGGACTCAGCCGGTCTAGCACAGATACGCAGTATTTT
.,TRBV5-6,.,TRBJ1-6,CASSLGQSGSPLHF,TGTGCCAGCAGCCTTGGACAGTCCGGTTCACCCCTCCACTTT
.,TRBV6-1,.,TRBJ1-5,CASSELVAQPQHF,TGTGCCAGCAGTGAACTCGTCGCTCAGCCCCAGCATTTT
.,TRBV18,.,TRBJ1-5,CASSPGLGSDQPQHF,TGTGCCAGCTCACCAGGCCTGGGCTCAGATCAGCCCCAGCATTTT
.,TRBV5-1,TRBD1,TRBJ2-1,CASSLGKYRGNEQFF,TGCGCCAGCAGCTTGGGTAAGTACAGGGGTAATGAGCAGTTCTTC
.,TRBV2,TRBD1,TRBJ2-7,CASIQQGASYEQYF,TGTGCCAGCATCCAACAGGGGGCATCCTACGAGCAGTACTTC
.,TRBV6-4,.,TRBJ2-1,CASSALQGGDEQFF,TGTGCCAGCAGTGCCTTACAGGGTGGCGATGAGCAGTTCTTC
.,TRBV19,.,TRBJ1-2,CACRGGRNYGYTF,TGTGCCTGCCGAGGGGGTCGAAACTATGGCTACACCTTC
.,TRBV25-1,.,TRBJ2-7,CASRGTAGSEQYF,TGTGCCAGCAGAGGGACAGCCGGGAGCGAGCAGTACTTC
.,TRBV9,TRBD2,TRBJ2-7,CASSVASGTSYEQYF,TGTGCCAGCAGCGTGGCTAGCGGGACCTCCTACGAGCAGTACTTC
.,TRBV29-1,.,TRBJ2-7,CSVAGRDPYEQYF,TGCAGCGTTGCCGGCAGGGACCCCTACGAGCAGTACTTC
.,TRBV5-4,TRBD1,TRBJ2-7,CASSPTPGQASYEQYF,TGTGCCAGCAGCCCGACCCCGGGACAGGCCTCCTACGAGCAGTACTTC
.,TRBV7-9,TRBD1,TRBJ2-5,CASSRDPGQGSETQYF,TGTGCCAGCAGCCGCGACCCGGGACAGGGGTCGGAGACCCAGTACTTC
once,TRBV28,TRBD1,TRBJ1-1,CASSPQGAGNTEAFF,TGTGCCAGCAGTCCACAGGGGGCCGGGAACACTGAAGCTTTCTTT
.,TRBV19,TRBD2,TRBJ2-1,CASSRRTSGDNEQFF,TGTGCCAGTAGTAGACGGACTAGCGGGGACAATGAGCAGTTCTTC
.,TRBV3-1/TRBV3-2,.,TRBJ2-7,CASSQASEQYF,TGTGCCAGCAGCCAAGCCAGCGAGCAGTACTTC
.,TRBV5-4,TRBD1,TRBJ2-7,CASSFWDRASYEQYF,TGTGCCAGCAGCTTTTGGGACAGGGCCTCCTACGAGCAGTACTTC
.,TRBV5-1,.,TRBJ1-6,CASSLLVANSPLHF,TGCGCCAGCAGCTTGTTGGTGGCAAATTCACCCCTCCACTTT
.,TRBV28,.,TRBJ1-2,CASSTTRRQDGYTF,TGTGCCAGCAGTACCACCCGTAGACAGGATGGCTACACCTTC
few,TRBV6-5,.,TRBJ2-2,CAARKGVGELFF,TGTGCCGCCCGGAAGGGGGTCGGGGAGCTGTTTTTT
.,TRBV23-1,.,TRBJ1-6,CASSLPSGPRGNSPLHF,TGCGCCAGCAGTCTACCCTCGGGGCCTAGGGGGAATTCACCCCTCCACTTT
.,TRBV7-2,.,TRBJ2-3,CASSTRTRTDTQYF,TGTGCCAGCAGCACTCGGACCCGCACAGATACGCAGTATTTT
.,TRBV25-1,.,TRBJ2-1,CASSVDWNNEQFF,TGTGCCAGCAGTGTGGACTGGAACAATGAGCAGTTCTTC
.,TRBV4-1,.,TRBJ1-4,CASSQSWGGVNEKLFF,TGCGCCAGCAGCCAGTCGTGGGGAGGGGTTAATGAAAAACTGTTTTTT
.,TRBV10-3,.,TRBJ1-1,CAINNRALNTEAFF,TGTGCCATCAATAACCGGGCCTTGAACACTGAAGCTTTCTTT
.,TRBV30,.,TRBJ1-5,CAWSSSTVNQPQHF,TGTGCCTGGAGCTCGTCCACAGTTAATCAGCCCCAGCATTTT
medium-sized,TRBV28,.,TRBJ1-2,CASSFRGLYGYTF,TGTGCCAGCAGTTTCCGGGGGTTGTATGGCTACACCTTC
.,TRBV24-1,TRBD2,TRBJ2-2,CATSDLRGSVTGELFF,TGTGCCACCAGTGATTTGCGCGGGAGTGTGACCGGGGAGCTGTTTTTT
.,TRBV4-2,.,TRBJ2-3,CASSLMRRDTDTQYF,TGTGCCAGCAGCTTAATGCGCCGGGACACAGATACGCAGTATTTT
few,TRBV6-5,.,TRBJ1-2,CATRGGGGYGYTF,TGTGCCACCCGAGGTGGGGGAGGGTATGGCTACACCTTC
.,TRBV19,.,TRBJ2-2,CASSISDFGELFF,TGTGCCAGTAGTATTTCGGACTTCGGGGAGCTGTTTTTT
.,TRBV30,TRBD1,TRBJ2-3,CAWNEDLRGRADTQYF,TGTGCCTGGAATGAGGATTTGAGGGGGCGCGCAGATACGCAGTATTTT
.,TRBV14,TRBD1,TRBJ2-7,CASSHHDRGMYEQYF,TGTGCCAGCAGCCATCACGACAGGGGGATGTACGAGCAGTACTTC
.,TRBV3-1/TRBV3-2,TRBD2,TRBJ2-1,CASTRLAGGLSYNEQFF,TGTGCCAGCACTAGACTAGCGGGGGGGCTCTCCTACAATGAGCAGTTCTTC
.,TRBV2,.,TRBJ2-7,CASSPWTHYEQYF,TGTGCCAGCAGTCCCTGGACTCACTACGAGCAGTACTTC
.,TRBV7-3,.,TRBJ2-7,CASSLTGQGEQYF,TGTGCCAGCAGCTTAACGGGGCAGGGCGAGCAGTACTTC
few,TRBV5-1,TRBD2,TRBJ2-3,CASSLVPGLAGRATDTQYF,TGCGCCAGCAGCTTGGTACCGGGACTAGCGGGAAGGGCGACAGATACGCAGTATTTT
.,TRBV28,TRBD1,TRBJ2-7,CASTTTGSREQYF,TGTGCCAGCACTACGACAGGGTCTAGAGAGCAGTACTTC
.,TRBV6-5,.,TRBJ1-1,CASTPRGVGTEAFF,TGTGCCAGCACCCCACGGGGGGTGGGCACTGAAGCTTTCTTT
.,TRBV5-1,TRBD2,TRBJ2-3,CASSLTSGSADTQYF,TGCGCCAGCAGCCTGACTAGCGGGAGTGCAGATACGCAGTATTTT
.,TRBV2,.,TRBJ2-7,CASAEGLGYEQYF,TGTGCGTCCGCCGAGGGGCTTGGGTACGAGCAGTACTTC
.,TRBV6-5,.,TRBJ1-1,CASGRTEAFF,TGTGCCAGCGGTCGGACTGAAGCTTTCTTT
.,TRBV10-2,TRBD2,TRBJ2-7,CASSETGGADEQYF,TGCGCCAGCAGTGAGACGGGGGGGGCAGACGAGCAGTACTTC
.,TRBV18,TRBD2,TRBJ2-1,CASSPTLAESNEQFF,TGTGCCAGCTCACCAACACTAGCGGAAAGCAATGAGCAGTTCTTC
.,TRBV30,TRBD1,TRBJ1-5,CAWSVQGARDWPQHF,TGTGCCTGGAGTGTACAGGGGGCGAGGGACTGGCCCCAGCATTTT
.,TRBV5-6,.,TRBJ1-3,CASSLRGTGNTIYF,TGTGCCAGCAGCTTAAGAGGGACTGGAAACACCATATATTTT
.,TRBV10-1,TRBD1,TRBJ2-1,CASSRDSPRDEQFF,TGCGCCAGCAGTAGGGACAGCCCCCGGGATGAGCAGTTCTTC
.,TRBV2,.,TRBJ2-2,CASSDRRRTPGELFF,TGTGCCAGCAGTGATCGGCGGCGAACCCCCGGGGAGCTGTTTTTT
.,TRBV20-1,.,TRBJ2-1,CSASRPATYNEQFF,TGCAGTGCTAGTAGGCCCGCTACCTACAATGAGCAGTTCTTC
once,TRBV10-1,.,TRBJ1-4,CASSASTDEKLFF,TGCGCCAGCAGTGCTTCGACCGATGAAAAACTGTTTTTT
.,TRBV9,.,TRBJ2-7,CASSIGAGNTYEQYF,TGTGCCAGCAGTATAGGGGCGGGGAACACCTACGAGCAGTACTTC
once,TRBV30,.,TRBJ1-3,CAWSRAVATIYF,TGTGCCTGGAGCCGGGCAGTCGCCACCATATATTTT
.,TRBV6-5,.,TRBJ2-5,CASSYFGGRQETQYF,TGTGCCAGCAGTTACTTCGGGGGACGGCAAGAGACCCAGTACTTC
.,TRBV11-2,TRBD1,TRBJ1-4,CASSYRGPNEKLFF,TGTGCCAGCAGCTACAGGGGGCCTAATGAAAAACTGTTTTTT
.,TRBV7-9,TRBD2,TRBJ2-1,CASSLVGGPNEQFF,TGTGCCAGCAGCTTAGTGGGAGGGCCCAATGAGCAGTTCTTC
.,TRBV3-1/TRBV3-2,.,TRBJ2-7,CASSRGHTSYEQYF,TGTGCCAGCAGCCGAGGTCATACGTCCTACGAGCAGTACTTC